Listed here are 15 T cell receptor beta chains from one sample, sequenced in a study of T-cell reconstitution after alpha-beta-depleted transplantation in children. Molecular barcoding with unique molecular identifiers was used for the TCRbeta library. MiXCR, applied by TCRdb to the PCR reads, yields one record per CDR3 protein. Among approximately 630,000 distinct CDR3 sequences listed, over 10% were seen once. Sequenced material: PBMCs, taken before TCRalphabeta/CD19-depleted stem cell transplant. These receptors came from a girl between 2 and 10 years old with congenital amegakaryocytic thrombocytopenia, due to receive a stem cell transplant.

This clonotype was seen a handful of times. The chain carries TRBV5-1 and TRBJ2-1, with TRBD2 as a possible D gene (6 bases). V gave up 7 bases and J gave up 0 bases, with 17 bases separating them. CDR1 is SGHRS and CDR2 is YFSETQ in the germline V gene. This CDR3 is 16 amino acids long. CDR3 bases: TGCGCCAGCCGACTGATTGGAGGGCCCTCCTACAATGAGCAGTTCTTC. Translating it yields CASRLIGGPSYNEQFF.

Details on this clonotype: This may be a read error, as it is one base from a much larger clone. This chain joins TRBV28 and TRBJ1-2, with no clear D. Trimming pared 2 bases from V and 3 bases from J, leaving 16 bases between. This CDR3 is 16 amino acids long. Germline V lookup: CDR1 MDHEN, CDR2 SYDVKM. As DNA, the CDR3 is TGTGCCAGCAGTTTAAGCGGAGCCTCCAAGGACTATGGCTACACCTTC. It is translated as CASSLSGASKDYGYTF.

This clonotype was seen a few times. The V call is TRBV11-2, the J call TRBJ2-7, with D maybe TRBD2 (5 bases). Germline V gives CDR1 SGHAT, CDR2 FQNNGV. This CDR3 is 12 amino acids long. V shed 5 bases and J shed 4 bases, with 9 bases lying between them. CDR3 amino acids: CASSHEGYEQYF. CDR3 nucleotide sequence: TGTGCCAGCAGCCATGAGGGTTACGAGCAGTACTTC.

CDR3 amino acids: CASSFGGRASGYTF. The CDR3 DNA follows: TGTGCCAGCAGCTTTGGGGGACGGGCGAGTGGCTACACCTTC. The chain couples TRBV7-9 to TRBJ1-2; tentative D call: TRBD1 (5 bases). CDR1 and CDR2 from the germline V gene are SEHNR and FQNEAQ (reference sequence). The CDR3 contains 14 residues. V was trimmed by 3 bases and J by 7 bases, leaving 15 bases between them.

The sample holds many counts of this clonotype. The CDR3 is CSARGRSSSGRNEQFF. The DNA of the CDR3 is TGCAGTGCTAGAGGCCGGTCCTCCTCTGGGCGAAATGAGCAGTTCTTC. This rearrangement joins TRBV20-1 to TRBJ2-1; D ambiguous. V shed 1 base and J shed 7 bases, with 20 bases lying between them. Germline values: CDR1 DFQATT, CDR2 SNEGSKA (reference sequence). CDR3 length equals 16 residues.

V usage is TRBV20-1 and J usage is TRBJ2-1; D may correspond to TRBD1 or TRBD2 (5 bases each). The CDR3 runs 14 residues. Per germline, CDR1 DFQATT and CDR2 SNEGSKA (reference sequence). The ends were cut back, 0 bases at V and 2 bases at J, with 8 bases in the middle. The CDR3 region has the DNA TGCAGTGCTAGAGACCGAGGGGCCTACAATGAGCAGTTCTTC. The encoded protein is CSARDRGAYNEQFF.

This clonotype was recorded at least ten times. The V call is TRBV10-3, the J call TRBJ2-2; 9 bases match TRBD2. The CDR3 spans 13 residues. The germline V gene encodes CDR1 ENHRY and CDR2 SYGVKD. The J segment lost 5 bases and the V segment lost 7 bases, leaving 2 bases of the junction unmatched. The CDR3 protein is CAIMTSGTGELFF. In DNA form, the CDR3 reads TGTGCCATCATGACTAGCGGTACCGGGGAGCTGTTTTTT.

V usage is TRBV7-8 and J usage is TRBJ2-7; TRBD1 matches at 7 bases. The trim removed 6 bases at V and 4 bases at J, leaving 12 bases unmatched. This CDR3 contains 15 residues. Germline CDR1 SGHVS, CDR2 FQNEAQ. CDR3: CASRRLGQAVYEQYF. In DNA form, the CDR3 reads TGTGCCAGCAGGCGCCTAGGACAGGCTGTATACGAGCAGTACTTC.

The genes are TRBV5-1 and TRBJ2-7; 13 bases line up with TRBD2. The CDR3 covers 15 residues. The germline CDR1 and CDR2 sequences are SGHRS and YFSETQ. V shed 4 bases and J 4 bases; nucleotides not matched to a gene: 5. CDR3 amino acids: CASSMGTSGIYEQYF. The CDR3 DNA reads TGCGCCAGCAGCATGGGGACTAGCGGGATATACGAGCAGTACTTC.

This clonotype showed up just a few times. Germline and junction disagree at one end, which may indicate a read error. The chain combines TRBV6-1 with TRBJ1-4; a weak D match, TRBD1 (6 bases). The CDR3 has 11 amino acids. Germline lookup yields CDR1 MNHNS and CDR2 SASEGT. This CDR3 is CASSQRGDRSF. CDR3 nucleotide sequence: TGTGCCAGCAGCCAAAGGGGGGACCGTAGTTTT.

The sample holds many counts of this clonotype. The CDR3 nucleotides read TGTGCCAGCAGTTCAGGGGAGGGCCAGCCCCAGCATTTT. The encoded protein is CASSSGEGQPQHF. The chain uses TRBV12-3 or TRBV12-4 and TRBJ1-5; D is perhaps TRBD1 (6 bases). There are 13 residues in the CDR3. V lost 4 bases to trimming and J lost 7 bases, with 11 bases between them.

The chain uses TRBV6-2 or TRBV6-3 and TRBJ2-2; TRBD1 matches 7 bases. The V gene's germline CDR1 is MNHEY and CDR2 SVGEGT. This CDR3 comprises 16 residues. The ends lost 4 bases at V and 2 bases at J; junction bases unmatched: 7. The CDR3 DNA is TGTGCCAGCAGTTCTGGGACAGAAATAAACACCGGGGAGCTGTTTTTT. It yields the protein CASSSGTEINTGELFF.

This clonotype was recorded at least ten times. This rearrangement joins TRBV6-1 to TRBJ2-3; TRBD2 aligns across 10 bases. V dropped 6 bases and J dropped 4; count of bases not matched to a gene: 7. CDR1 is MNHNS, CDR2 SASEGT, per germline. This CDR3 has 15 amino acids. The CDR3 nucleotides are TGTGCCAGCAGAGAACGACTAGCGGGCCCAGATACGCAGTATTTT. It translates to CASRERLAGPDTQYF.

Concerning this clonotype itself: Germline and junction disagree at one end, which may indicate a read error. The chain joins TRBV20-1 to TRBJ2-7; 12 bases map to TRBD2. In germline, CDR1 is DFQATT, CDR2 SNEGSKA (reference sequence). The CDR3 sequence is 20 residues long. The CDR3 sequence is CCARVLAGGPVSGDPYEQYF. The CDR3, as DNA: TGCTGTGCTAGAGTCCTAGCGGGAGGGCCTGTTTCTGGGGATCCCTACGAGCAGTACTTC.

Ten or more counts support this clonotype. The chain uses TRBV6-1 and TRBJ2-3; 7 bases agree with TRBD2. CDR3 length equals 14 residues. Germline values: CDR1 MNHNS, CDR2 SASEGT. With 8 bases clipped from V and 8 bases from J, the junction kept 13 bases outside the gene matches. Written as DNA, the CDR3 is TGTGCCAGCGGCCTCACTAGCGACGGGTCTACGCAGTATTTT. This translates into CASGLTSDGSTQYF.